The 28 T cell receptor beta chains listed next were all sequenced from one sample in a study of patients and donors after allogeneic stem cell transplantation. TCRdb reprocessed the RT-PCR reads with MiXCR, giving one entry per CDR3 protein. This table holds 95,000 to 120,000 distinct CDR3 sequences, about a third found once. Sequencing used blood, either unsorted or a sorted T cell fraction (not recorded which). The source of these receptors is a human donor who was either an allogeneic HSCT recipient or a stem cell or donor lymphocyte infusion donor (not recorded which). It is not recorded whose cells these are; they may come from a transplant donor.

In this sample, this clonotype turned up a few times. The rearrangement joins TRBV29-1 to TRBJ2-5; 7 bases line up with TRBD2. Looked up from germline, CDR1 is SQVTM and CDR2 is ANQGSEA. V shed 3 bases and J 3 bases; nucleotides not matched to a gene: 7. There are 14 residues in the CDR3. The CDR3 region has the DNA TGCAGCGTTGATCCGGGGAGGGGAGAAGAGACCCAGTACTTC. It is translated as CSVDPGRGEETQYF. The full variable domain, completed using reference TRBV29-1 and TRBJ2-5, is SAVISQKPSRDICQRGTSLTIQCQVDSQVTMMFWYRQQPGQSLTLIATANQGSEATYESGFVIDKFPISRPNLTFSTLTVSNMSPEDSSIYLCSVDPGRGEETQYFGPGTRLLVL.

This clonotype appeared a few times. The chain carries TRBV27 and TRBJ1-6; D not resolved. From germline, CDR1 is MNHEY and CDR2 SMNVEV (reference sequence). The V gene lost 2 bases and the J gene lost 7 bases, with 15 bases spanning the gap. The CDR3 runs 16 residues. This CDR3 is CASSLIGPLGNSPLHF. Written as DNA, the CDR3 is TGTGCCAGCAGTTTAATTGGGCCATTAGGGAATTCACCCCTCCACTTT.

This rearrangement joins TRBV12-3 or TRBV12-4 to TRBJ2-6; D unclear. This CDR3 has 17 amino acids. Trimming left V 6 bases short and J 1 base short, with 16 bases between. CDR3 in DNA: TGTGCCAGCAGCTTTAGACGGCTCCTATCTGGGGCCAACGTCCTGACTTTC. This codes for CASSFRRLLSGANVLTF.

The genes are TRBV15 and TRBJ2-5; maybe TRBD1 (5 bases). V was trimmed by 0 bases and J by 2 bases, leaving 7 bases between them. This CDR3 has 14 residues. The germline V gene encodes CDR1 LNHNV and CDR2 YYDKDF (reference sequence). CDR3 sequence: CATSREGPQETQYF. The CDR3 DNA is TGTGCCACCAGCAGAGAGGGGCCGCAAGAGACCCAGTACTTC.

V and J are TRBV20-1 and TRBJ2-7, with D unclear. Germline V gene sequence: CDR1 DFQATT, CDR2 SNEGSKA (reference sequence). This CDR3 is 12 amino acids long. Trimming removed 6 bases from V and 0 bases from J, with 9 bases in between. The CDR3 nucleotides read TGCAGTGCAACTCAGGACTCCTACGAGCAGTACTTC. Residues: CSATQDSYEQYF.

This clonotype showed up just a few times. The chain has TRBV6-5 and TRBJ1-6, with D possibly matching TRBD1 (5 bases). The V gene's germline CDR1 is MNHEY and CDR2 SVGAGI. CDR3 length: 15 amino acids. V was shortened by 5 bases and J by 0 bases, with 8 bases between the two germline ends. The CDR3 loop is CASSGDRSYNSPLHF. Here the CDR3 DNA reads TGTGCCAGCAGTGGGGACCGCTCCTATAATTCACCCCTCCACTTT.

CDR3 amino acids: CASSLTGLEGSNEQFF. In nucleotides, the CDR3 is TGTGCCAGCAGCTTGACCGGACTAGAGGGCTCGAATGAGCAGTTCTTC. The chain combines TRBV5-6 with TRBJ2-1; TRBD2 aligns across 7 bases. Germline CDR1 SGHDT, CDR2 YYEEEE. The J segment lost 7 bases and the V segment lost 1 base, leaving 11 bases of the junction unmatched. The CDR3 runs to 16 residues.

This chain links TRBV2 with TRBJ1-3; no clear D. CDR1 is SNHLY, CDR2 FYNNEI, per germline. The ends were cut back, 3 bases at V and 4 bases at J, with 4 bases in the middle. This CDR3 region has 12 residues. CDR3 nucleotides: TGTGCCAGCAGTGATCAGGGAAACACCATATATTTT. As protein: CASSDQGNTIYF.

The V call is TRBV20-1, the J call TRBJ2-3, with D uncertain. The V end was cut by 2 bases, the J end by 4 bases, with 7 bases between. Germline CDR1 reads DFQATT; CDR2 reads SNEGSKA (reference sequence). This CDR3 comprises 12 residues. The CDR3 DNA is TGCAGTGCTAGACTGACGGCAGATACGCAGTATTTT. Translated, it gives CSARLTADTQYF.

This sequence joins TRBV4-2 and TRBJ1-2; 7 bases are shared with TRBD1. Germline trimming cut 4 bases from V and 4 bases from J; bases unmatched to any gene: 9. The CDR3 has 15 amino acids. The germline V gene has CDR1 LGHNA and CDR2 YNFKEQ. CDR3 amino acids: CASSPGADRTYGYTF. The CDR3 DNA follows: TGTGCCAGCAGCCCGGGGGCGGACAGGACCTATGGCTACACCTTC.

This rearrangement joins TRBV9 to TRBJ1-3; 7 nucleotides align to TRBD1. There are 14 residues in the CDR3. J was trimmed by 6 bases and V by 4 bases; bases with no gene match: 7. Germline assignment: CDR1 SGDLS and CDR2 YYNGEE. DNA for the CDR3: TGTGCCAGCAGCTCCGACAGGGATGCAAACACCATATATTTT. The encoded protein is CASSSDRDANTIYF. Full variable domain (missing parts from reference TRBV9 and TRBJ1-3): DSGVTQTPKHLITATGQRVTLRCSPRSGDLSVYWYQQSLDQGLQFLIQYYNGEERAKGNILERFSAQQFPDLHSELNLSSLELGDSALYFCASSSDRDANTIYFGEGSWLTVV.

This clonotype was detected only once. The J gene is TRBJ2-1, the V gene TRBV20-1; 13 positions match TRBD2. The length of the CDR3 is 14 residues. Germline-derived CDR1 and CDR2 are DFQATT and SNEGSKA (reference sequence). V gave up 6 bases and J gave up 9 bases; unmatched junction bases: 8. CDR3: CSAKTSGRLSEQFF. The CDR3, as DNA: TGCAGTGCGAAGACTAGCGGGAGGCTCTCTGAGCAGTTCTTC.

The chain couples TRBV7-9 to TRBJ2-3; TRBD2 aligns across 10 bases. Germline V lookup: CDR1 SEHNR, CDR2 FQNEAQ (reference sequence). The CDR3 is 17 residues long. The J segment lost 4 bases and the V segment lost 4 bases, leaving 11 bases of the junction unmatched. CDR3 nucleotides: TGTGCCAGCAGCTCGGGCGGACTAGCGGACGGATCAGATACGCAGTATTTT. This sequence encodes CASSSGGLADGSDTQYF.

Remarks on this clonotype: The junction departs from the called germline gene at one end, perhaps through a read error. This chain uses TRBV7-7 with TRBJ2-7; D might be TRBD2 (6 bases). Germline-derived CDR1 and CDR2 are SSHAT and FNYEAQ (reference sequence). The CDR3 consists of 15 residues. In DNA, the CDR3 is TGTGCTAGCAGCTATGGGGCGGGGTCCTCCTACGAGCAGTACTTC. Encoded protein: CASSYGAGSSYEQYF. The full variable domain, completed using reference TRBV7-7 and TRBJ2-7, is GAGVSQSPRYKVTKRGQDVTLRCDPISSHATLYWYQQALGQGPEFLTYFNYEAQPDKSGLPSDRFSAERPEGSISTLTIQRTEQRDSAMYRCASSYGAGSSYEQYFGPGTRLTVT.

The chain combines TRBV6-1 with TRBJ1-5; unclear D gene. Germline V CDR1 and CDR2: MNHNS, SASEGT. The CDR3 consists of 14 residues. V lost 3 bases to trimming and J lost 3 bases, with 9 bases between them. The CDR3 spells CASSDQPTNQPQHF. CDR3 nucleotide sequence: TGTGCCAGCAGTGACCAGCCAACCAATCAGCCCCAGCATTTT.

The rearrangement uses TRBV6-2 or TRBV6-3 and TRBJ1-5; unclear D gene. Trimming removed 4 bases from V and 2 bases from J, with 9 bases in between. The CDR3 runs to 14 residues. The germline gives CDR1 MNHEY, CDR2 SVGEGT. The CDR3 bases are TGTGCCAGCAGTTGGGAATCTGGCAATCAGCCCCAGCATTTT. As protein: CASSWESGNQPQHF.

This clonotype was seen many times. The rearrangement joins TRBV5-1 to TRBJ1-2; no clear D gene. Looked up from germline, CDR1 is SGHRS and CDR2 is YFSETQ. The CDR3 totals 18 residues. Trimming took 2 bases from V and 4 from J, leaving 24 bases between them. The CDR3 reads CASSFTERTRRRPYGYTF. The CDR3 DNA reads as TGCGCCAGCAGCTTCACAGAAAGGACTAGGCGCCGTCCCTATGGCTACACCTTC. Variable domain in full (rest from reference TRBV5-1 and TRBJ1-2): KAGVTQTPRYLIKTRGQQVTLSCSPISGHRSVSWYQQTPGQGLQFLFEYFSETQRNKGNFPGRFSGRQFSNSRSEMNVSTLELGDSALYLCASSFTERTRRRPYGYTFGSGTRLTVV.

This clonotype was counted only a few times. This chain connects TRBV6-2 or TRBV6-3 to TRBJ1-5, with D tentatively TRBD1 (5 bases). Germline CDR1 is MNHEY and CDR2 is SVGEGT. Trimming stripped 10 bases from V and 1 base from J, with 20 bases between. This CDR3 spans 16 amino acids. The CDR3 DNA sequence: TGTGCCACCCAGACCCTATGGAGGGGAAGCAATCAGCCCCAGCATTTT. As protein: CATQTLWRGSNQPQHF.

This sequence joins TRBV7-2 and TRBJ1-6, with 10 positions matching TRBD1. Germline assignment: CDR1 SGHTA and CDR2 FQGNSA. The CDR3 is made up of 18 amino acids. J lost 0 bases, V lost 5 bases, and 7 bases had no gene match. The CDR3 nucleotides are TGTGCCAGCAGCCGATGGACAGGGGGAAGCTCCTATAATTCACCCCTCCACTTT. Encoded protein: CASSRWTGGSSYNSPLHF.

The chain carries TRBV7-3 and TRBJ2-1; no firm D call. The V and J ends lost 2 bases and 7 bases respectively, with 15 bases between them. Germline CDR1 SGHTA, CDR2 FQGTGA. The CDR3 has 15 amino acids. The CDR3 sequence: CASSLGVGSGNEQFF. The CDR3 bases are TGTGCCAGCAGCTTAGGGGTGGGATCCGGGAATGAGCAGTTCTTC. The full variable domain, its missing parts supplied by reference TRBV7-3 and TRBJ2-1, is GAGVSQTPSNKVTEKGKYVELRCDPISGHTALYWYRQSLGQGPEFLIYFQGTGAADDSGLPNDRFFAVRPEGSVSTLKIQRTERGDSAVYLCASSLGVGSGNEQFFGPGTRLTVL.

The chain combines TRBV6-5 with TRBJ2-5, with D uncertain. The germline V gene encodes CDR1 MNHEY and CDR2 SVGAGI. The V end was cut by 0 bases, the J end by 0 bases, with 5 bases between. The CDR3 extends over 14 amino acids. CDR3 residues: CASSYSRYQETQYF. For the CDR3, the DNA is TGTGCCAGCAGTTACTCGCGCTACCAAGAGACCCAGTACTTC.

This clonotype has a count of ten or more. The genes are TRBV29-1 and TRBJ1-1; D gene uncertain. Trimming left V 6 bases short and J 5 bases short, with 10 bases between. The germline V gene encodes CDR1 SQVTM and CDR2 ANQGSEA. There are 11 residues in the CDR3. This chain's CDR3 is CSVRGFTEAFF. The CDR3 bases are TGCAGCGTGAGAGGATTTACTGAAGCTTTCTTT.

V usage is TRBV20-1 and J usage is TRBJ2-2; D may be TRBD2 (5 bases). The CDR3 loop spans 13 amino acids. Germline CDR1 is DFQATT and CDR2 is SNEGSKA (reference sequence). The V end was cut by 3 bases, the J end by 3 bases, with 8 bases between. CDR3 nucleotide sequence: TGCAGTGCTAGGGACTCCTACACCGGGGAGCTGTTTTTT. Its translation is CSARDSYTGELFF.

The chain carries TRBV5-1 and TRBJ2-2, with 7 bases aligning to TRBD1. After removal of 6 bases from V and 7 bases from J, the junction contained 12 bases not matched to a gene. The germline V gene encodes CDR1 SGHRS and CDR2 YFSETQ. The CDR3 totals 15 residues. CDR3 nucleotide sequence: TGCGCCAGCAACGACCGGACAGGTAGAAGCGGGGAGCTGTTTTTT. Its translation: CASNDRTGRSGELFF.

J is TRBJ2-6 and V is TRBV12-3 or TRBV12-4; perhaps TRBD2 as D (7 bases). This CDR3 is 15 amino acids long. Deletions cut 1 base from V and 6 bases from J, with 10 bases between. The CDR3 loop is CASSLVRGAANVLTF. CDR3 in DNA: TGTGCCAGCAGTTTAGTCCGGGGGGCGGCCAACGTCCTGACTTTC.

This clonotype occurred a few times. V and J are TRBV2 and TRBJ2-2; TRBD1 might be the D (5 bases). This CDR3 has 11 residues. V lost 7 bases and J 9 bases, leaving 9 bases between the germline ends. In germline, CDR1 is SNHLY, CDR2 FYNNEI. The CDR3 sequence is CASNGARELFF. The CDR3 DNA reads TGTGCCAGCAATGGGGCACGGGAGCTGTTTTTT. The full variable domain, in which reference TRBV2 and TRBJ2-2 provide the parts outside the CDR3, is EPEVTQTPSHQVTQMGQEVILRCVPISNHLYFYWYRQILGQKVEFLVSFYNNEISEKSEIFDDQFSVERPDGSNFTLKIRSTKLEDSAMYFCASNGARELFFGEGSRLTVL.

The rearrangement joins TRBV6-2 or TRBV6-3 to TRBJ1-1; D perhaps matches TRBD1 (6 bases). Trimming stripped 5 bases from V and 4 bases from J, with 17 bases between. Per the germline V gene, CDR1 is MNHEY and CDR2 is SVGEGT. This CDR3 is 15 amino acids long. CDR3 protein: CASSHGGAPGTEAFF. As DNA, the CDR3 is TGTGCCAGCAGTCATGGGGGGGCGCCCGGCACTGAAGCTTTCTTT.

DNA of the CDR3: TGTGCCAGCAGCCCGTTGCTGGGTTTGGGGTCCGCAGATACGCAGTATTTT. It codes for CASSPLLGLGSADTQYF. The V call is TRBV13, the J call TRBJ2-3; D is uncertain. The V and J ends lost 5 bases and 4 bases respectively, with 22 bases between them. This CDR3 spans 17 amino acids. CDR1 is PRHDT, CDR2 FYEKMQ, per germline (reference sequence).